Sequencing of this TCR beta chain was carried out in a study of control samples from healthy donors and cancer patients. Germline CDR1 reads MNHEY; CDR2 reads SVGAGI. The CDR3 spans 14 residues. The V gene end was trimmed by 4 bases and the J gene end by 3 bases; junction bases not matched to a gene: 3. Measured with immunoSEQ multiplex PCR; TCRdb has only the in-frame clones, and not every one. This sample carries 250,000 to 300,000 clones, about 80% of them seen once, and the ten largest clones take roughly 14%. The V and J genes are TRBV6-5 and TRBJ1-3; 7 nucleotides match TRBD1. This TCR was sampled from a woman aged 55-69 years with lung cancer. Sequencing used PBMCs. This CDR3 reads CASSSGTVGNTIYF. The CDR3 bases are TGTGCCAGCAGTTCAGGGACAGTTGGAAACACCATATATTTT.